This T cell receptor (beta chain) was recorded in a study of blood T cell repertoires in COVID-19. Background on the study: Donors in the United States, Italy and Spain gave samples during acute or convalescent COVID-19. Sample material is recorded as cDNA or gDNA derived from T cells, B-cell-depleted T cells, or PBMCs.

Germline V gene sequence: CDR1 ENHRY, CDR2 SYGVKD. V trimming: 2 bases; J trimming: 7 bases; junction bases outside the gene matches: 7. CDR3 length: 14 amino acids. In the study's own analysis: Amplified reference gene primers provided the basis for estimating nucleated cell counts. Sequenced by immunoSEQ multiplex PCR; TCRdb stores in-frame clones only, minus some. That table supplies the V and J calls and clone size; D and trimming were determined from the DNA. The top ten hold 5.5% of the sample, which has about 200,000 clones, over 60% seen once. The specimen sequenced was peripheral blood. The chain uses TRBV10-3 and TRBJ1-2; 7 positions match TRBD1. This sequence originates from a woman in her 70s with acute or convalescent COVID-19. The CDR3 loop reads CAISESQGDGGYTF. The CDR3 DNA is TGTGCCATCAGTGAGAGCCAGGGGGACGGTGGCTACACCTTC.